The T cell receptor (beta chain) described here comes from a study of cytomegalovirus exposure and HLA in healthy donors. Points from the study as a whole: At a 0.05 false discovery rate, a later analysis found 16,951 TCR beta sequences to be associated with HLA alleles. For most subjects, TCR beta sequences were reported to predict HLA-A and HLA-B alleles with accuracy. The authors later found most CMV-associated TCR beta chains appeared HLA-restricted. Available immune exposure information covered CMV serostatus only.

Germline CDR1 reads SGHNT; CDR2 reads YENEEA. This CDR3 region has 15 residues. V lost 0 bases to trimming and J lost 7 bases, with 16 bases between them. A note on this clone: Its specificity is not known.

Researchers ran the PCR with 60 Vbeta and 13 Jbeta primers. Some clones are missing from TCRdb's copy, which holds only in-frame ones; the method was immunoSEQ multiplex PCR. Of 120,000 to 150,000 clones listed, about three quarters are singletons. The rearrangement joins TRBV11-3 to TRBJ2-7; D perhaps matches TRBD1 (5 bases). Sequenced material: PBMCs. The clonotype was recovered from a woman under 40 in good health and CMV-seronegative. The CDR3 DNA sequence: TGTGCCAGCAGCTTAGATAGTAACAGGCCGAGGGAGCAGTACTTC. This translates into CASSLDSNRPREQYF.